The next 3 T cell receptor beta chains were all read from a single sample in a study of CD8+ T cells in alopecia areata. Specified treatment: oral pan-JAK inhibitor, 5-10 mg twice daily. RNA was isolated and reverse transcribed to cDNA, the sequencing template. Only in-frame clones appear in the TCRdb table, and some are missing; sequencing was by immunoSEQ multiplex PCR. The sample holds over 150,000 clones, about 60% seen once. The sample in question was CD4+ T cells sorted from blood, obtained at week 4, from a patient treated with tofacitinib. These receptors all stem from a human donor with alopecia areata.

This clone was seen a few times. The J gene is TRBJ2-5, the V gene TRBV10-3; 7 bases map to TRBD1. CDR1 is ENHRY and CDR2 is SYGVKD in the germline V gene. V was pared by 0 bases and J by 5 bases, with 6 bases of the junction left unmatched. The CDR3 consists of 15 residues. The DNA for the CDR3 is TGTGCCATCAGTGAGTCGAATAGGGGGCTGGAGACCCAGTACTTC. Residues: CAISESNRGLETQYF.

The chain employs TRBV2 and TRBJ1-5; TRBD1 agrees at 7 bases. The germline gives CDR1 SNHLY, CDR2 FYNNEI. The V and J ends lost 1 base and 9 bases, in that order; junction bases with no gene match: 9. The CDR3 consists of 15 residues. CDR3 in DNA: TGTGCCAGCAGTGAAGGGGCAGGGGGTCGACTGCCCCAGCATTTT. Its translation: CASSEGAGGRLPQHF.

This sequence joins TRBV18 and TRBJ2-5; no clear D. Germline CDR1 and CDR2: KGHSH and LQKENI. The CDR3 consists of 14 residues. Trimming removed 2 bases from V and 1 base from J, with 8 bases in between. The CDR3 sequence: CASSPSYSQETQYF. CDR3 DNA sequence: TGTGCCAGCTCACCATCTTACAGCCAAGAGACCCAGTACTTC.